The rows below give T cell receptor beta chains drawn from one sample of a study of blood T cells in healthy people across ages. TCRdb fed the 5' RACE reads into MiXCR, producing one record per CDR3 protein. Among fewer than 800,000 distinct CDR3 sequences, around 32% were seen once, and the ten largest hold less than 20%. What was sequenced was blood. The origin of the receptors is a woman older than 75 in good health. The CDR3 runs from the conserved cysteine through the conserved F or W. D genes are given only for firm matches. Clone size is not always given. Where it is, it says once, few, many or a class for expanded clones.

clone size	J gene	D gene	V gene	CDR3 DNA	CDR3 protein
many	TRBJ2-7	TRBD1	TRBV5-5	TGTGCCAGCAGCCCCGGGACAGGGAACAGAGAGCAGTACTTC	CASSPGTGNREQYF
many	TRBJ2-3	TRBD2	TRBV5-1	TGCGCCAGCAGCTTCGTCGGGGGGGGCACAGATACGCAGTATTTT	CASSFVGGGTDTQYF
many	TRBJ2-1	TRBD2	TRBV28	TGTGCCAGCAGCCAGACTAGCCTTACCGAGCAGTTCTTC	CASSQTSLTEQFF
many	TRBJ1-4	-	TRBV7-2	TGTGCCAGCAGCTTCGTCCCAAATGAAAAACTGTTTTTT	CASSFVPNEKLFF
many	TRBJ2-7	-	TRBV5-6	TGTGCCAGCAGCCATCCAGGTACCTACGAGCAGTACTTC	CASSHPGTYEQYF
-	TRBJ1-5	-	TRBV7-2	TGTGCCAGCAGGTCGGCAGGGTATCAGCCCCAGCATTTT	CASRSAGYQPQHF
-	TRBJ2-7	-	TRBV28	TGTGCCAGCAACAAATTGAGGGACGAGCAGTACTTC	CASNKLRDEQYF
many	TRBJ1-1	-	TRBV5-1	TGCGCCAGCAGCCCCGACGGAAGGGGGAACACTGAAGCTTTCTTT	CASSPDGRGNTEAFF
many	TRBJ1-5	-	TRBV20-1	TGCAGTGCGCGGCTGGGGGGCGATCAGCCCCAGCATTTT	CSARLGGDQPQHF
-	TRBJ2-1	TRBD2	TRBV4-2	TGTGCCAGCAGCCAAGAACAAAGCGGGGTCTCCTACAATGAGCAGTTCTTC	CASSQEQSGVSYNEQFF
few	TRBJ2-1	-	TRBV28	TGTGCCAGCAGTTTCGGAGGGGCAATTGAGCAGTTCTTC	CASSFGGAIEQFF
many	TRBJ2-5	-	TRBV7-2	TGTGCCAGCAGCTTAGTAGGGGCAGTCCAAGAGACCCAGTACTTC	CASSLVGAVQETQYF
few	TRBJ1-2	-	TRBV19	TGTGCCAGTAGTTCGCGACAGAGGCATGGCTACACCTTC	CASSSRQRHGYTF
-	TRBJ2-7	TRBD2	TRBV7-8	TGTGCCAGCAGCTTAGTGGGCGGGAGTGTGGCCTACGAGCAGTACTTC	CASSLVGGSVAYEQYF
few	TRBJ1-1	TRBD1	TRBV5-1	TGCGCCAGCAGCAAGGGACAGTTGAACACTGAAGCTTTCTTT	CASSKGQLNTEAFF
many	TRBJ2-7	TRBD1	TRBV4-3	TGCGCCAGCAGCCACTCGGGACAGGTGGACGAGCAGTACTTC	CASSHSGQVDEQYF
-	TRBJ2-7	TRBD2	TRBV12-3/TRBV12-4	TGTGCCAGCAGTTTGGTAGCGGGAGTAGTTTACGAGCAGTACTTC	CASSLVAGVVYEQYF
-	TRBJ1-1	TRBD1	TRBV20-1	TGCAGTGCTAGAGACCCCGGGACAGGGGGAAGTTTGGCTGAAGCTTTCTTT	CSARDPGTGGSLAEAFF
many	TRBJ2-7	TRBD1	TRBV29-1	TGCAGCGTTGAAGAATCCGGGACAGGGGTCGACGAGCAGTACTTC	CSVEESGTGVDEQYF
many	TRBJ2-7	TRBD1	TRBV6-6	TGTGCCAGCAGTGTCGACAGGGACTACGAGCAGTACTTC	CASSVDRDYEQYF
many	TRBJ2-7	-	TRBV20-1	TGCAGTGCTAGAGCCGGGGGGCTGTACGAGCAGTACTTC	CSARAGGLYEQYF
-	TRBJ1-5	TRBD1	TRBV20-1	TGCAGTGCTATCGAACAGGGGGTAAGCAATCAGCCCCAGCATTTT	CSAIEQGVSNQPQHF
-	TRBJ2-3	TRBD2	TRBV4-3	TGCGCCAGCAGCCAAGAAGCGGGGGGCGTCAGAGATACGCAGTATTTT	CASSQEAGGVRDTQYF
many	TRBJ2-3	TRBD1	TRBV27	TGTGCCAGCAGTTCCATTACAGGGGCAACAGATACGCAGTATTTT	CASSSITGATDTQYF
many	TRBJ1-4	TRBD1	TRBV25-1	TGTGCCAGCAGTGATCCGGGACAGGGGAATGAAAAACTGTTTTTT	CASSDPGQGNEKLFF
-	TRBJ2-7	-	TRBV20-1	TGCAGTGTAGGTCCTGCGGCCCCCTACGAGCAGTACTTC	CSVGPAAPYEQYF
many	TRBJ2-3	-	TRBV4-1	TGCGCCAGCAGCCAATTGGGAGGGGGAGGGGATACGCAGTATTTT	CASSQLGGGGDTQYF
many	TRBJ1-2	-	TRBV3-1	TGTGCCAGCAGCCCCCGGTCTTCGATTCCTGGCTACACCTTC	CASSPRSSIPGYTF
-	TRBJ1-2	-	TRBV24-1	TGTGCCACCAGCCAAGGACGGGCTAACTATGGCTACACCTTC	CATSQGRANYGYTF
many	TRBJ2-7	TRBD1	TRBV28	TGTGCCAGCAGCCGGGACAGGGTAAGCGACGAGCAGTACTTC	CASSRDRVSDEQYF
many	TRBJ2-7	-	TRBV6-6	TGTGCCAGCCAGGGGGGGTACGAGCAGTACTTC	CASQGGYEQYF
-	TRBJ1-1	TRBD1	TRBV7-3	TGTGCCAGCAGCACGACAGGGCGTATTCACGAAGCTTTCTTT	CASSTTGRIHEAFF
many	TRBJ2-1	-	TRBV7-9	TGTGCCAGCAGCTCCACGGGGGCCCCTACGAAATACAATGAGCAGTTCTTC	CASSSTGAPTKYNEQFF
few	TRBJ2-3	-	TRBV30	TGTGCCTGGAGTCGGCCGCCAGATACGCAGTATTTT	CAWSRPPDTQYF
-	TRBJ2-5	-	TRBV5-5	TGTGCCAGCAGCTCCTTTGACAGCCTAGAGACCCAGTACTTC	CASSSFDSLETQYF
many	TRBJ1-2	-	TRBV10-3	TGTGCCATCAGTGAGTCGCGACAGATCTATGGCTACACCTTC	CAISESRQIYGYTF
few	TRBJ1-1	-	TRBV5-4	TGTGCCAGCAGCTTGGACTGGGGGTCGAACACTGAAGCTTTCTTT	CASSLDWGSNTEAFF